The entry below gives a single T cell receptor (beta chain) sequence along with its context. The antigen remains undetermined. Trimming at V came to 0 bases and at J to 4 bases, leaving 6 bases not matched to a gene. Germline V CDR1 and CDR2: SGHRS, YFSETQ. The CDR3 is 16 amino acids. MiXCR, run by TCRdb on the 5' RACE reads, gives a single entry per CDR3 protein. The repertoire holds 500,000 to 650,000 distinct CDR3 sequences, with around 16% as singletons. These data come from a study of T cells after yellow fever vaccination. Study-level findings and limits: FACS-sorted repertoires could contain abundant clonotypes contaminating from the bulk population.

Sequences were derived from PBMCs, sampled more than 4 days after the first yellow fever vaccination. The V and J genes are TRBV5-1 and TRBJ2-2; 7 nucleotides agree with TRBD2. This TCR was sampled from a man younger than 35 who received the YFV17D yellow fever vaccine. CDR3 sequence reads: CASSLANGGSTGELFF. CDR3 in DNA: TGCGCCAGCAGCTTGGCCAACGGGGGGTCCACCGGGGAGCTGTTTTTT.